A selection of T cell receptor beta chains follows, all from one sample in a study of beta chain features in type 1 diabetes. Assay: immunoSEQ multiplex PCR; the TCRdb copy retains only in-frame clones and omits some. The repertoire holds about 650,000 clones, roughly 12% seen once, with roughly 0.12% in the top ten. Sequenced material: naive CD4+ T cells from blood. These receptors were taken from a man aged 25-45 years with type 1 diabetes. The CDR3 runs from the conserved cysteine through the conserved F or W. A D gene is named only where the DNA matches it firmly. Expanded clones are given a class, and other clones once, few, many or no size at all.

j_gene,d_gene,abundance,v_gene,CDR3nt,CDR3aa
TRBJ1-4,TRBD1,.,TRBV5-1,TGCGCCAGCAGCATCTCGACAGGGGGCGATGAAAAACTGTTTTTT,CASSISTGGDEKLFF
TRBJ1-3,.,.,TRBV29-1,TGCAGCGTTGGACAGATTGGAAACACCATATATTTT,CSVGQIGNTIYF
TRBJ1-4,.,few,TRBV6-4,TGTGCCAGCACCACTGAGACTAATGAAAAACTGTTTTTT,CASTTETNEKLFF
TRBJ2-1,.,.,TRBV11-2,TGTGCCAGCAGCCAAGGAGCATTTGGATCCAATGAGCAGTTCTTC,CASSQGAFGSNEQFF
TRBJ2-5,.,.,TRBV30,TGTGCCTGGAGTGTGGGGAAAGAGACCCAGTACTTC,CAWSVGKETQYF
TRBJ1-2,TRBD1,.,TRBV4-3,TGCGCCAGCAGCCCCACACCCCCCCGACAGGGATATGGCTACACCTTC,CASSPTPPRQGYGYTF
TRBJ2-2,.,few,TRBV11-2,TGTGCCAGCAGCTCTTTCGGGCAGAGAGTACCCGGGGAGCTGTTTTTT,CASSSFGQRVPGELFF
TRBJ1-4,.,.,TRBV7-6,TGTGCCAGCAGCCGACAGGCGCGTCCCGGTGAAAAACTGTTTTTT,CASSRQARPGEKLFF
TRBJ1-1,.,few,TRBV7-2,TGTGCCAGCAGCCCGAGATGGGATAACACTGAAGCTTTCTTT,CASSPRWDNTEAFF
TRBJ2-6,.,few,TRBV6-5,TGTGCCAGCACTAGGGGGGGTGCTGGGGCCAACGTCCTGACTTTC,CASTRGGAGANVLTF
TRBJ2-5,TRBD2,.,TRBV7-2,TGTGCCAGCAGCTTTACTCGACTAGCGGGGGGGCAGGAGACCCAGTACTTC,CASSFTRLAGGQETQYF
TRBJ1-2,.,few,TRBV2,TGTGCCAGCAGTGACCTCACTAGTGGCTATGGCTACACCTTC,CASSDLTSGYGYTF
TRBJ1-2,.,few,TRBV29-1,TGCAGCGTGAAAATTCAGGATTATGGCTACACCTTC,CSVKIQDYGYTF
TRBJ2-3,TRBD1,.,TRBV7-3,TGTGCCAGCAGCCCCGGGACAGCCACAGATACGCAGTATTTT,CASSPGTATDTQYF
TRBJ1-5,.,few,TRBV7-9,TGTGCCAGCAGCTTAGAGCATGGATTGCCCCAGCATTTT,CASSLEHGLPQHF
TRBJ2-7,.,few,TRBV29-1,TGCAGCGTTGAACCTACGCCGGGCGGGAACGAGCAGTACTTC,CSVEPTPGGNEQYF
TRBJ2-7,.,.,TRBV19,TGTGCCAGTATTCCCTACGAGCAGTACTTC,CASIPYEQYF
TRBJ1-2,TRBD1,few,TRBV7-2,TGTGCCAGCAGCCCATCGGGACAGGGCTATGGCTACACCTTC,CASSPSGQGYGYTF
TRBJ2-7,.,.,TRBV4-2,TGTGCCAGCAGCCAAGAAATCACAGGTCTCAGGCAGTACTTC,CASSQEITGLRQYF
TRBJ2-1,TRBD1,few,TRBV7-3,TGTGCCAGCAGCTCGCGGACAGGGTACAATGAGCAGTTCTTC,CASSSRTGYNEQFF
TRBJ2-1,TRBD1,few,TRBV6-5,TGTGCGGCCTCCGGGACAGGGTACAATGAGCAGTTCTTC,CAASGTGYNEQFF
TRBJ1-2,TRBD1,few,TRBV2,TGTGCCAGCAGTGCTGGGCAGGGGGCAGGTGGCTACACCTTC,CASSAGQGAGGYTF
TRBJ1-2,TRBD1,few,TRBV29-1,TGCAGCGTTTTGCCGGGACAGGACTATGGCTACACCTTC,CSVLPGQDYGYTF
TRBJ2-3,TRBD2,few,TRBV5-1,TGCGCCAGCAGCTTTCGATTTGGGACTACCCGCACAGATACGCAGTATTTT,CASSFRFGTTRTDTQYF
TRBJ2-1,TRBD2,few,TRBV10-3,TGTGCCATCGGCGCTAGCGGGGCTCGGGATGAGCAGTTCTTC,CAIGASGARDEQFF
TRBJ2-7,.,few,TRBV7-2,TGTGCCAGCAGGGCGGCTGGCAGCTCCTACGAGCAGTACTTC,CASRAAGSSYEQYF
TRBJ2-2,.,.,TRBV5-1,TGCGCCAGCAGCTTGAACGAGCCGAGGAACACCGGGGAGCTGTTTTTT,CASSLNEPRNTGELFF
TRBJ1-5,TRBD1,few,TRBV19,TGTGCCAGTACCTCCCTGACAGGGGGTGATCAGCCCCAGCATTTT,CASTSLTGGDQPQHF
TRBJ2-1,.,.,TRBV7-7,TGTGCCAGCAGCTCCACCCGGGGTAGCTCCTACAATGAGCAGTTCTTC,CASSSTRGSSYNEQFF
TRBJ1-1,.,few,TRBV29-1,TGCAGCGCCGCCGTACTCGGGGGTTCCTCGTTGAACACTGAAGCTTTCTTT,CSAAVLGGSSLNTEAFF
TRBJ2-3,.,.,TRBV27,TGTGCCAGCAGTTTTGATCAGAGGAGGGGTTCGGAGGCTAGCACAGATACGCAGTATTTT,CASSFDQRRGSEASTDTQYF
TRBJ1-1,.,.,TRBV4-1,TGCGCCAGCAGCCAGGGTATGCTGTTGAACACTGAAGCTTTCTTT,CASSQGMLLNTEAFF
TRBJ2-3,TRBD2,.,TRBV5-4,TGTGCCAGCAGCCTAAGCGGGGGGCTCACAGATACGCAGTATTTT,CASSLSGGLTDTQYF
TRBJ1-2,TRBD1,.,TRBV14,TGTGCCAGCAGCCAAGTCGACAGGGGGAACTATGGCTACACCTTC,CASSQVDRGNYGYTF
TRBJ2-5,TRBD2,.,TRBV6-5,TGTGCCAGCAGTTACTCCGGAGGGACTAGAGAAGAGACCCAGTACTTC,CASSYSGGTREETQYF
TRBJ1-3,.,.,TRBV25-1,TGTGCCAGCAGTGGGGGGATTAGAACCTTTGGAAACACCATATATTTT,CASSGGIRTFGNTIYF
TRBJ2-5,TRBD2,few,TRBV10-3,TGTGCCATCAGTGAGTTCTTGACTAGCGGTGATCAAGAGACCCAGTACTTC,CAISEFLTSGDQETQYF
TRBJ2-3,.,few,TRBV21-1,TGTGCCAGTTCACGGGATACGCAGTATTTT,CASSRDTQYF
TRBJ1-6,.,few,TRBV27,TGTGCCAGCAGTTTATCCCGAGGACGTGATTCACCCCTCCACTTT,CASSLSRGRDSPLHF
TRBJ2-3,TRBD2,.,TRBV11-2,TGTGCCAGCAGCCCTAGCGGGCCGAGCACAGATACGCAGTATTTT,CASSPSGPSTDTQYF
TRBJ1-1,.,.,TRBV7-2,TGTGCCAGCAGCTTAGCTATTGAAGCTTTCTTT,CASSLAIEAFF